The clone carrying this T cell receptor (beta chain) was seen at least ten times. Its specificity is unknown. This table comes from immunoSEQ multiplex PCR, and its TCRdb copy is limited to in-frame clones, with some not included. The sample was found to contain approximately 15,000 clones, and every one recurs. The CDR3 runs 15 residues. Germline V gene sequence: CDR1 SGDLS, CDR2 YYNGEE. With 2 bases clipped from V and 2 bases from J, the junction kept 1 base outside the gene matches. These data are taken from a study of T cells after posttransplantation cyclophosphamide. Study outcomes and limitations: Donor-recipient repertoire similarity was low at 1-2 months, rising over year one. Skin or GI-infiltrating T cells shared few TRB sequences with blood. After PTCy, TRB diversity resembled that of CNI/methotrexate controls.

A marrow graft followed busulfan-fludarabine conditioning, with cyclophosphamide on days +3 and +4. The chain is built from TRBV9 and TRBJ2-7, with 13 bases lining up with TRBD2. The TCR comes from a female patient younger than 45 who received an allogeneic stem cell transplant from a related donor, was CMV-positive, and had no GVHD. Some T cells may have originated in the graft donor. The material was PBMCs, obtained after allogeneic stem cell transplant with posttransplant cyclophosphamide. The DNA for the CDR3 is TGTGCCAGCAGCGTTGGGACTAGCGGGGCCTACGAGCAGTACTTC. This gives the protein CASSVGTSGAYEQYF.